One sample yielded the 27 T cell receptor beta chains listed below, sequenced in a study of T cells in Graves' hyperthyroidism and ophthalmopathy. What was amplified from RNA transcripts were TCR beta CDR3 regions. The TCR CDR3 was amplified in a first-round RT-PCR using the HTBI primer set. Using its own MiXCR run on the multiplex PCR reads, TCRdb lists one record per CDR3 protein. The sample contains roughly 580,000 distinct CDR3 sequences, approximately 15% of which appear only once. The sample consisted of blood. The source of these receptors is a woman in her 30s with Graves' hyperthyroidism that later progressed to Graves' ophthalmopathy.

This clonotype was observed many times. The rearrangement joins TRBV2 to TRBJ2-2; a possible D gene is TRBD1 (5 bases). V lost 4 bases and J lost 1, with 7 bases in between. The CDR3 runs to 14 residues. CDR1 is SNHLY and CDR2 is FYNNEI in the germline V gene. For the CDR3, the DNA is TGTGCCAGCAGTGGAAGGGGGAACACCGGGGAGCTGTTTTTT. It specifies CASSGRGNTGELFF. Full variable domain (rest looked up from reference TRBV2 and TRBJ2-2): EPEVTQTPSHQVTQMGQEVILRCVPISNHLYFYWYRQILGQKVEFLVSFYNNEISEKSEIFDDQFSVERPDGSNFTLKIRSTKLEDSAMYFCASSGRGNTGELFFGEGSRLTVL.

This clonotype appeared once. This may be a read error, as it is one base from a much larger clone. CDR3 sequence: CASSPGAAKNIQYF. CDR3 in DNA: TGTGCCAGCAGCCCTGGCGCAGCCAAAAACATTCAGTACTTC. This chain joins TRBV3-1 and TRBJ2-4, with D unresolved. Trimming removed 4 bases from V and 0 bases from J, with 7 bases in between. The CDR3 is 14 amino acids. The germline V gene encodes CDR1 LGHDT and CDR2 YNNKEL (reference sequence).

About this clonotype itself: This may arise from a read error, as a much more abundant clone is one base away. The genes are TRBV28 and TRBJ1-1, with 8 bases fitting TRBD1. The CDR3 has 13 residues. V lost 3 bases, J lost 6 bases, and 3 bases stayed unmatched. Germline V gene lookup returns CDR1 MDHEN and CDR2 SYDVKM. The DNA for the CDR3 is TGTGCCAGCAGTTTGCAACAGGGGGCTGAAGCTTTCTTT. Residues: CASSLQQGAEAFF.

This clonotype was counted between two and nine times. The V call is TRBV6-1, the J call TRBJ2-3; 7 bases map to TRBD2. The V and J ends lost 5 bases and 4 bases, in that order; junction bases with no gene match: 6. This CDR3 is 14 amino acids long. CDR1 is MNHNS, CDR2 SASEGT, per germline. CDR3 nucleotide sequence: TGTGCCAGCAGTCTCCGACTAGCAGCAGATACGCAGTATTTT. This sequence encodes CASSLRLAADTQYF.

This clonotype was recorded many times. V usage is TRBV9 and J usage is TRBJ1-1, with D hard to call. Germline V lookup: CDR1 SGDLS, CDR2 YYNGEE. Trimming took 0 bases from V and 3 from J, leaving 6 bases between them. The CDR3 sequence is 13 residues long. In DNA, the CDR3 is TGTGCCAGCAGCGTAGTCCCCGACACTGAAGCTTTCTTT. Translation: CASSVVPDTEAFF.

The CDR3 DNA reads as TGTGCCAGCAGCACCCGCGGGGTCTTGGGACTGGGCCAAGAGACCCAGTACTTC. Amino acid sequence: CASSTRGVLGLGQETQYF. The V call is TRBV7-2, the J call TRBJ2-5; D may be TRBD2 (6 bases). The ends were cut back, 5 bases at V and 1 base at J, with 23 bases in the middle. Germline-derived CDR1 and CDR2 are SGHTA and FQGNSA. This CDR3 is 18 amino acids long.

Details on this clonotype: A clone one base away is much larger, so this may be a read error. The chain couples TRBV7-3 to TRBJ2-1; TRBD2 matches 7 bases. The closer fit of TRBJ2-7 to the DNA end suggests the J call may be wrong. Per germline, CDR1 SGHTA and CDR2 FQGTGA. This CDR3 has 14 amino acids. The chain's CDR3 is CASSGASGNNEQYF. DNA for the CDR3: TGTGCCAGCAGCGGGGCTAGCGGCAACAATGAGCAGTACTTC.

This clonotype was picked up a small number of times. The rearrangement joins TRBV5-1 to TRBJ2-5; D is possibly TRBD1 or TRBD2 (5 bases each). The CDR3 spans 14 residues. CDR1 SGHRS and CDR2 YFSETQ come from the germline V gene. Trimming stripped 3 bases from V and 2 bases from J, with 11 bases between. Here the CDR3 DNA reads TGCGCCAGCAGCTCGGGACGGACTCAAGAGACCCAGTACTTC. Translating it yields CASSSGRTQETQYF.

As regards this clonotype: Being one base from a much bigger clone, this may be a read error. The CDR3 bases are TGTGCCGGCAGTTCCACGAACAAGGAGGTTTACGTCGAGCAGTACTTC. Protein: CAGSSTNKEVYVEQYF. V is TRBV7-9 and J is TRBJ2-7, with D possibly being TRBD2 (5 bases). Germline V gene lookup returns CDR1 SEHNR and CDR2 FQNEAQ (reference sequence). The CDR3 loop spans 16 amino acids.

This clonotype was seen ten or more times. V gene TRBV27 combines with J gene TRBJ1-1, with 8 bases fitting TRBD1. The germline V gene encodes CDR1 MNHEY and CDR2 SMNVEV (reference sequence). The V segment lost 10 bases and the J segment 5 bases; nucleotides outside the gene matches: 6. This CDR3 region has 12 residues. This chain's CDR3 is CATGQGRTEAFF. CDR3 nucleotides: TGTGCCACCGGACAGGGTCGGACTGAAGCTTTCTTT.

This clonotype was seen at least ten times. The chain uses TRBV10-3 and TRBJ2-1; no clear D. This CDR3 comprises 15 residues. From germline, CDR1 is ENHRY and CDR2 SYGVKD. Trimming removed 4 bases at V and 0 bases at J, with 10 bases between. CDR3: CAISGTEGSYNEQFF. The CDR3 region has the DNA TGTGCCATCAGTGGGACGGAAGGCTCCTACAATGAGCAGTTCTTC.

V is TRBV12-5 and J is TRBJ2-3, with 9 bases aligning to TRBD2. Germline loops: CDR1 LGHNT, CDR2 FRNRAP. The CDR3 consists of 17 residues. Germline trimming cut 3 bases from V and 3 bases from J; bases unmatched to any gene: 10. The CDR3 nucleotides are TGTGCTAGTGGTTTAACCCGACTAGCGGACCAGACAGATACGCAGTATTTT. Encoded protein: CASGLTRLADQTDTQYF. Combining the CDR3 with reference TRBV12-5 and TRBJ2-3 gives the whole variable domain DARVTQTPRHKVTEMGQEVTMRCQPILGHNTVFWYRQTMMQGLELLAYFRNRAPLDDSGMPKDRFSAEMPDATLATLKIQPSEPRDSAVYFCASGLTRLADQTDTQYFGPGTRLTVL.

The chain is built from TRBV7-2 and TRBJ2-2; 7 positions match TRBD2. The CDR3 extends over 16 amino acids. The V segment lost 1 base and the J segment 1 base; nucleotides outside the gene matches: 3. From germline, CDR1 is SGHTA and CDR2 FQGNSA. CDR3 sequence: CASSLDLAVNTGELFF. DNA of the CDR3: TGTGCCAGCAGCTTAGACCTAGCGGTGAACACCGGGGAGCTGTTTTTT.

The sample holds many counts of this clonotype. The chain is built from TRBV3-1 and TRBJ1-3; D gene ambiguous. The CDR3 has 17 residues. The V gene lost 0 bases and the J gene lost 0 bases, with 12 bases spanning the gap. CDR1 is LGHDT, CDR2 YNNKEL, per germline (reference sequence). The CDR3 DNA is TGTGCCAGCAGCCAAGAACAGAGGACCAGCTCTGGAAACACCATATATTTT. Amino acids: CASSQEQRTSSGNTIYF.

This clonotype appeared a few times. J is TRBJ2-7 and V is TRBV28; D is ambiguous. The CDR3 spans 13 residues. Looked up from germline, CDR1 is MDHEN and CDR2 is SYDVKM. V was pared by 7 bases and J by 5 bases, with 15 bases between. The CDR3 region is CASNPPATHEQYF. CDR3 coding DNA: TGTGCCAGCAATCCCCCGGCTACCCACGAGCAGTACTTC.

This clonotype was seen many times. The chain combines TRBV12-3 or TRBV12-4 with TRBJ1-1, with D unclear. Trimming removed 4 bases at V and 10 bases at J, with 10 bases between. The CDR3 loop spans 11 amino acids. CDR3 sequence reads: CASSSGRVAFF. The CDR3 DNA reads as TGTGCCAGCAGTTCGGGGAGGGTAGCTTTCTTT.

This clonotype was seen a few times. CDR3 sequence: CSASPYTGGYEKLFF. As DNA, the CDR3 is TGCAGTGCTAGTCCCTATACAGGGGGTTATGAAAAACTGTTTTTT. The rearrangement joins TRBV20-1 to TRBJ1-4; 8 bases agree with TRBD1. Germline trimming cut 3 bases from V and 6 bases from J; bases unmatched to any gene: 9. Germline assignment: CDR1 DFQATT and CDR2 SNEGSKA (reference sequence). There are 15 residues in the CDR3.

There are many counts of this clonotype. The chain couples TRBV2 to TRBJ2-7; 7 bases align to TRBD1. The germline V gene encodes CDR1 SNHLY and CDR2 FYNNEI. This CDR3 is 15 amino acids long. J gave up 3 bases and V 0 bases, and 5 bases lay outside the gene matches. CDR3 nucleotide sequence: TGTGCCAGCAGTGAAGCTACAGGGGTTATCTACGAGCAGTACTTC. As protein: CASSEATGVIYEQYF.

This clonotype was detected a few times. The chain links TRBV7-9 to TRBJ1-4; D possibly corresponds to TRBD1 (6 bases). V was trimmed by 2 bases and J by 1 base, leaving 11 bases between them. Germline CDR1 is SEHNR and CDR2 is FQNEAQ (reference sequence). This CDR3 comprises 16 residues. The CDR3 here is CASSLQGGGTNEKLFF. CDR3 coding DNA: TGTGCCAGCAGCTTACAGGGAGGGGGAACTAATGAAAAACTGTTTTTT.

This clonotype has ten or more counts. The J gene is TRBJ2-7, the V gene TRBV12-5, with a possible D match to TRBD1 (6 bases). Germline CDR1 reads LGHNT; CDR2 reads FRNRAP. The V gene lost 7 bases and the J gene lost 3 bases, with 13 bases spanning the gap. This CDR3 has 13 residues. The CDR3: CASVPVGGYEQYF. For the CDR3, the DNA is TGTGCTAGTGTCCCCGTAGGGGGCTACGAGCAGTACTTC.

This clonotype was counted at least ten times. The rearrangement links TRBV7-2 to TRBJ2-5; TRBD2 agrees at 12 bases. With 1 base clipped from V and 0 bases from J, the junction kept 3 bases outside the gene matches. CDR3 length equals 17 residues. Germline values: CDR1 SGHTA, CDR2 FQGNSA. DNA for the CDR3: TGTGCCAGCAGCTTAGGGACTAGCGGGGTGTACCAAGAGACCCAGTACTTC. This sequence encodes CASSLGTSGVYQETQYF.

As regards this clonotype: Just one base apart from a much larger clone, this may be a read error. The CDR3 does not end in the conserved phenylalanine or tryptophan, so this is likely a read error. This chain connects TRBV7-9 to TRBJ2-7, with 9 bases that match TRBD1. Germline CDR1 is SEHNR and CDR2 is FQNEAQ (reference sequence). CDR3 length equals 19 residues. J lost 2 bases, V lost 5 bases, and 19 bases had no gene match. CDR3 sequence (DNA): TGTGCCAGCAGCGGCCCCGGGACAGGGTCCGTTAAATCGCCCTACGAGCAGTACCTC. Residues: CASSGPGTGSVKSPYEQYL.

This clonotype was found many times. J is TRBJ2-3 and V is TRBV7-8; D may be TRBD1 (6 bases). The germline V and J ends were trimmed by 5 bases and 4 bases, with 13 bases remaining between them. CDR1 is SGHVS, CDR2 FQNEAQ, per germline. The CDR3 length is 14 residues. The CDR3 DNA follows: TGTGCCAGCAGCACTGGACAGATCGCAGATACGCAGTATTTT. Protein: CASSTGQIADTQYF.

This clonotype was counted ten times or more. This sequence joins TRBV27 and TRBJ1-2; no definite D call. The CDR3 length is 17 residues. V was shortened by 3 bases and J by 2 bases, with 19 bases between the two germline ends. The germline CDR1 and CDR2 sequences are MNHEY and SMNVEV (reference sequence). DNA of the CDR3: TGTGCCAGCAGTTTGGAGGGAAGGTTGGAGAGAAACTATGGCTACACCTTC. Translated, it gives CASSLEGRLERNYGYTF.

CDR3 sequence: CASSSKTEPGEQYF. The CDR3 DNA reads TGCGCCAGCAGCTCTAAGACCGAGCCGGGGGAGCAGTACTTC. The chain has TRBV5-1 and TRBJ2-7; tentatively, D is TRBD2 (5 bases). Germline V gene sequence: CDR1 SGHRS, CDR2 YFSETQ. The length of the CDR3 is 14 residues. Trimming took 3 bases from V and 7 from J, leaving 17 bases between them.

This clonotype was found many times. V usage is TRBV5-6 and J usage is TRBJ2-1, with D possibly being TRBD2 (6 bases). V lost 7 bases and J lost 6, with 14 bases in between. This CDR3 comprises 13 residues. Germline assignment: CDR1 SGHDT and CDR2 YYEEEE. Here the CDR3 DNA reads TGTGCCAGCGGGGCGGACTACGCCAATGAGCAGTTCTTC. It yields the protein CASGADYANEQFF.

This clonotype showed up many times. The chain links TRBV29-1 to TRBJ2-1; D may be TRBD2 (5 bases). The CDR3 has 14 residues. V dropped 3 bases and J dropped 0 bases, with 9 bases sitting between them. In germline, CDR1 is SQVTM, CDR2 ANQGSEA. The DNA for the CDR3 is TGCAGCGTTGATGACTATAGCTCCTACAATGAGCAGTTCTTC. Translated: CSVDDYSSYNEQFF.